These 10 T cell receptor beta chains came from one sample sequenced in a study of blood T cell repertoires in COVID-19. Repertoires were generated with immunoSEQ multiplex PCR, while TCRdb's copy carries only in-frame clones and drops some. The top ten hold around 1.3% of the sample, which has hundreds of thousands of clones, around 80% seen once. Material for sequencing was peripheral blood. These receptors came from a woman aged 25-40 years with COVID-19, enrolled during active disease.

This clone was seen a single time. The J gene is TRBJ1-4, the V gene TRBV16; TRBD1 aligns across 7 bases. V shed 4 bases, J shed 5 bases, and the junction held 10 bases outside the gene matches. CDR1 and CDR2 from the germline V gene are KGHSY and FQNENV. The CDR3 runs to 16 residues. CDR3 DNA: TGTGCCAGCAGCCCCCATTCGACAGGGTTGAATGAAAAACTGTTTTTT. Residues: CASSPHSTGLNEKLFF.

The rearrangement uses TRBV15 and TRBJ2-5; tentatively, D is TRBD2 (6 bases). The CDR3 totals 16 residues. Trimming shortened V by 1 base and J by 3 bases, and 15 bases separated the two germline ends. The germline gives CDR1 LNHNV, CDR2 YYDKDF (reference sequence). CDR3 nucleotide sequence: TGTGCCACCAGCAGAGGAATTGGCGGGACGAAAGAGACCCAGTACTTC. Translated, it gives CATSRGIGGTKETQYF.

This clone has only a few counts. This chain's CDR3 is CASRLRGGHTDTQYF. The CDR3 bases are TGCGCCAGCAGATTGAGGGGTGGACACACAGATACGCAGTATTTT. The chain uses TRBV5-1 and TRBJ2-3, with D possibly being TRBD1 or TRBD2 (5 bases each). Germline V CDR1 and CDR2: SGHRS, YFSETQ. Trimming stripped 5 bases from V and 2 bases from J, with 15 bases between. The CDR3 runs to 15 residues.

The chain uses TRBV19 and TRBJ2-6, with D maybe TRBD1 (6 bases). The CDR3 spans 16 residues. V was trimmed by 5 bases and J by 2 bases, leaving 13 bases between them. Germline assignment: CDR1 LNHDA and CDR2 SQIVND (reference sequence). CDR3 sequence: CASSHPGQPGANVLTF. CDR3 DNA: TGTGCCAGTAGTCATCCCGGACAGCCTGGGGCCAACGTCCTGACTTTC. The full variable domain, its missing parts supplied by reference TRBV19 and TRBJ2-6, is DGGITQSPKYLFRKEGQNVTLSCEQNLNHDAMYWYRQDPGQGLRLIYYSQIVNDFQKGDIAEGYSVSREKKESFPLTVTSAQKNPTAFYLCASSHPGQPGANVLTFGAGSRLTVL.

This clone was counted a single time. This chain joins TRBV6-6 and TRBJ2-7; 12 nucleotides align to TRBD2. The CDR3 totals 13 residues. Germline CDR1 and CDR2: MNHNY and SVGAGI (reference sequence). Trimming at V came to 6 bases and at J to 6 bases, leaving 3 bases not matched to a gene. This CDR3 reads CASRGTSGREQYF. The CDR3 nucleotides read TGTGCCAGCAGGGGGACTAGCGGGCGCGAGCAGTACTTC.

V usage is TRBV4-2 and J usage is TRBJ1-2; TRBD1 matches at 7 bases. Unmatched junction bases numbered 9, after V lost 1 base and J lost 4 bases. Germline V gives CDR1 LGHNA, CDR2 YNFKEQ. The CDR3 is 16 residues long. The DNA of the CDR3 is TGTGCCAGCAGCCAAGCGGGGACAGAGAACCCCTATGGCTACACCTTC. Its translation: CASSQAGTENPYGYTF.

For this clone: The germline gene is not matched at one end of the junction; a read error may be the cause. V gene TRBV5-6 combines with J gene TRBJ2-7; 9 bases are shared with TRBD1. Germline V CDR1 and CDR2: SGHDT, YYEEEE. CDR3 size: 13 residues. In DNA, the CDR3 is TGTGCCAGCAGCTTGGTTGGGGGACAGGGATCTGGGTTC. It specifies CASSLVGGQGSGF.

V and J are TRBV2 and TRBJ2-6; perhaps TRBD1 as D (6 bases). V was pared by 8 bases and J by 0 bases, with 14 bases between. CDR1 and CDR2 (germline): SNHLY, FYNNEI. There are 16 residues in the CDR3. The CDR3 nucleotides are TGTGCCAGCCGCTGGGGGCGTAGCTCTGGGGCCAACGTCCTGACTTTC. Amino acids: CASRWGRSSGANVLTF.

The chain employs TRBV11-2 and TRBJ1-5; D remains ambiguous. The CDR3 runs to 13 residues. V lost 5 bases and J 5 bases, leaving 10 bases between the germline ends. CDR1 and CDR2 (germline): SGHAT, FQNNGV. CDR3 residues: CASSRQVDQPQHF. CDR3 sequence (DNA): TGTGCCAGCAGCCGACAAGTCGATCAGCCCCAGCATTTT.

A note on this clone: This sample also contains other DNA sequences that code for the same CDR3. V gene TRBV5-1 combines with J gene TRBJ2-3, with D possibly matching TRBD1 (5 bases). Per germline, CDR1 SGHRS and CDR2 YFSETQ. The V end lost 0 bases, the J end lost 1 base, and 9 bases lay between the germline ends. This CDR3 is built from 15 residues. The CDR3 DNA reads TGCGCCAGCAGCTTGGCTTTAGGGGGCACAGATACGCAGTATTTT. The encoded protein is CASSLALGGTDTQYF.